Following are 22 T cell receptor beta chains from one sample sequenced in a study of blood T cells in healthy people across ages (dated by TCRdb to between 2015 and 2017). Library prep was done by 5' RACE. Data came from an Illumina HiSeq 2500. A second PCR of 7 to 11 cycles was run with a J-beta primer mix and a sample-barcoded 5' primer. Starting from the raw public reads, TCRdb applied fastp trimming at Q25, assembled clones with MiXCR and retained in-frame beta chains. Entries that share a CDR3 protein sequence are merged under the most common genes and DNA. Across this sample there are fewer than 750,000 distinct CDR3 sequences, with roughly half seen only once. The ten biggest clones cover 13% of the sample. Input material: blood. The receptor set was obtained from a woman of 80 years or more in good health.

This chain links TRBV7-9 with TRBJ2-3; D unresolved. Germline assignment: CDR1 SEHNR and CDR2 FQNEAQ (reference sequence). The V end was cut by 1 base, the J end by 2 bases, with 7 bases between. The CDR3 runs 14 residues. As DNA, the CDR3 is TGTGCCAGCAGCTTAGACCCAGCCACAGATACGCAGTATTTT. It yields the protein CASSLDPATDTQYF.

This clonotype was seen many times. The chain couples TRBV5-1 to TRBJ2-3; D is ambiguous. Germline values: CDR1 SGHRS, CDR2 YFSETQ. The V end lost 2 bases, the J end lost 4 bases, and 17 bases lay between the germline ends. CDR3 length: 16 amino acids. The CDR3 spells CASSFPSGPHPDTQYF. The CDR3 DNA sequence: TGCGCCAGCAGCTTCCCCTCCGGGCCGCACCCAGATACGCAGTATTTT.

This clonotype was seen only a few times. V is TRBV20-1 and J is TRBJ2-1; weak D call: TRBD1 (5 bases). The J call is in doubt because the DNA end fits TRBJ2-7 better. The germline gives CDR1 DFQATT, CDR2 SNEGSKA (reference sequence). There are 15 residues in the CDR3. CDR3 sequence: CSARDPREGYNEQYF. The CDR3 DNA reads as TGCAGTGCTAGAGATCCCAGGGAAGGCTACAATGAGCAGTACTTC.

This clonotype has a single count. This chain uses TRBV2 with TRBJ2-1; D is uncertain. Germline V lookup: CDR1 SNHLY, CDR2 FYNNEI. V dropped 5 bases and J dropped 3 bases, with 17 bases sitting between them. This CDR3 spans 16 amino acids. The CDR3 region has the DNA TGTGCCAGCAGTAAAGTCGGCTTCCTGGACTACAATGAGCAGTTCTTC. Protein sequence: CASSKVGFLDYNEQFF. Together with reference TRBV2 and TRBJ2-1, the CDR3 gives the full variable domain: EPEVTQTPSHQVTQMGQEVILRCVPISNHLYFYWYRQILGQKVEFLVSFYNNEISEKSEIFDDQFSVERPDGSNFTLKIRSTKLEDSAMYFCASSKVGFLDYNEQFFGPGTRLTVL.

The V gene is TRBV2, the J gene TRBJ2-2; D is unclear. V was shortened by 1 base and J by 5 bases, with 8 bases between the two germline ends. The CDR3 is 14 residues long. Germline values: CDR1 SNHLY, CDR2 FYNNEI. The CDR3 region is CASSEDPLTGELFF. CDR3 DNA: TGTGCCAGCAGTGAAGACCCCTTAACCGGGGAGCTGTTTTTT.

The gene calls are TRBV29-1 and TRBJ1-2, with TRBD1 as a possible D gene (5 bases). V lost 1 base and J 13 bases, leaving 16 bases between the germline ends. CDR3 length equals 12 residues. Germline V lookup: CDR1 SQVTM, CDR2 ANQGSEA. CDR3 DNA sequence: TGCAGCGTTGAAGCGACCCGAGGGGTAGGCACCTTC. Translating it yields CSVEATRGVGTF.

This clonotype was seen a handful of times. The DNA of the CDR3 is TGTGCCAGCAGTTACTTGGCAGAGGGAGGGGAGCTGTTTTTT. This translates into CASSYLAEGGELFF. V and J are TRBV6-2 or TRBV6-3 and TRBJ2-2, with D maybe TRBD2 (5 bases). The V gene's germline CDR1 is MNHEY and CDR2 SVGEGT. This CDR3 spans 14 amino acids. V was trimmed by 1 base and J by 8 bases, leaving 11 bases between them.

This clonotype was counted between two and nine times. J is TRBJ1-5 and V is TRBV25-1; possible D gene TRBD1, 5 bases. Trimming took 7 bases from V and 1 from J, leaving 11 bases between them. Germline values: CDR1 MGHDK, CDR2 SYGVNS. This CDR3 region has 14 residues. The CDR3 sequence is CASNQTESNQPQHF. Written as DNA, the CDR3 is TGTGCCAGCAATCAGACAGAGAGCAATCAGCCCCAGCATTTT.

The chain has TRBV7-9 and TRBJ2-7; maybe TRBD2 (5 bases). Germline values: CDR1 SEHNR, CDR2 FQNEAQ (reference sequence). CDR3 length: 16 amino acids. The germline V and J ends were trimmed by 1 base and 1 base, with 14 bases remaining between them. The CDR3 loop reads CASSLGEIMLSYEQYF. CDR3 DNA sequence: TGTGCCAGCAGCTTAGGGGAGATTATGTTATCCTACGAGCAGTACTTC.

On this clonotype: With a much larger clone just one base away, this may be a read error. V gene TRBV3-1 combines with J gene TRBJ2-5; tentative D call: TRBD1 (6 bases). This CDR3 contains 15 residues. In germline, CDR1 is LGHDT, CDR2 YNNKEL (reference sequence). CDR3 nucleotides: TGTGCCGGCAGCCAAGATCCAGGGACACAAGAGACCCAGTACTTC. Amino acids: CAGSQDPGTQETQYF.

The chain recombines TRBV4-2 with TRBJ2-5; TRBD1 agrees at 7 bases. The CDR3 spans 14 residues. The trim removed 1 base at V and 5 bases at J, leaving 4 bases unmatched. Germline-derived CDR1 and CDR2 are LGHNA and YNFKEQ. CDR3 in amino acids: CASSQARGLETQYF. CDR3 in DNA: TGTGCCAGCAGCCAAGCCAGGGGGTTGGAGACCCAGTACTTC.

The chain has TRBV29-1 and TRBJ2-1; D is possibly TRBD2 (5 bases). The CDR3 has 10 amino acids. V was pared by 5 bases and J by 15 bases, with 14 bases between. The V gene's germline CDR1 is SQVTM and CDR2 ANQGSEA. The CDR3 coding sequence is TGCAGCGTTCTCCTTCTAGCCCTGTTCTTC. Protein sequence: CSVLLLALFF.

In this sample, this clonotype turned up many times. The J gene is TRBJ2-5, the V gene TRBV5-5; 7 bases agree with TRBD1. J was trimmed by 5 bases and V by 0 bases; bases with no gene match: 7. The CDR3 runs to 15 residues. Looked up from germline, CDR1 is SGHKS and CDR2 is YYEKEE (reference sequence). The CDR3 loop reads CASSLADRIVETQYF. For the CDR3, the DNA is TGTGCCAGCAGCTTGGCGGACAGGATAGTGGAGACCCAGTACTTC.

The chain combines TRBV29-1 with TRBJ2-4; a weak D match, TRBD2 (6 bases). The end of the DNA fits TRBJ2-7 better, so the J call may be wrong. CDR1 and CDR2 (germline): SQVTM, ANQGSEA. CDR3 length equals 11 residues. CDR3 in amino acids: CSVEEGYEQYF. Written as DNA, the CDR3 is TGCAGCGTTGAGGAGGGGTACGAGCAGTACTTC.

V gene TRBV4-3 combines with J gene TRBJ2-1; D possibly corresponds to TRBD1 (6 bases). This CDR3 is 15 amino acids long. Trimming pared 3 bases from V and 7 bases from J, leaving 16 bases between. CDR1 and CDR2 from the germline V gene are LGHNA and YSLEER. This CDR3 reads CASSQTGAGQNEQFF. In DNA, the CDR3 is TGCGCCAGCAGCCAGACCGGAGCCGGACAGAATGAGCAGTTCTTC.

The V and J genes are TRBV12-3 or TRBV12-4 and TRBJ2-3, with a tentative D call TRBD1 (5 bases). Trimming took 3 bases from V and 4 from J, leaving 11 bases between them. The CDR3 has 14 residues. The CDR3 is CASSLTVSADTQYF. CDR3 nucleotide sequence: TGTGCCAGCAGTTTGACAGTGAGCGCAGATACGCAGTATTTT.

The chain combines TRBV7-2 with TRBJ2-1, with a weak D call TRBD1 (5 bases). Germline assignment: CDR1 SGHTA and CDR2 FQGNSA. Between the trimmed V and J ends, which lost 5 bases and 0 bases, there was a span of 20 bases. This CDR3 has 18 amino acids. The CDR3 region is CASSPKVAGPSSYNEQFF. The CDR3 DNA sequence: TGTGCCAGCAGCCCCAAGGTGGCAGGGCCGAGCTCCTACAATGAGCAGTTCTTC.

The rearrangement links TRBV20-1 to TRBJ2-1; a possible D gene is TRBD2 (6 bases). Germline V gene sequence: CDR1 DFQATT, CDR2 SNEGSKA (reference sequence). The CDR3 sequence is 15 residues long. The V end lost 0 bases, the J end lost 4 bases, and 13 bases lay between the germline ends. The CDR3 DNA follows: TGCAGTGCTAGAGATGCGCGAGGAGGGTACAATGAGCAGTTCTTC. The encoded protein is CSARDARGGYNEQFF.

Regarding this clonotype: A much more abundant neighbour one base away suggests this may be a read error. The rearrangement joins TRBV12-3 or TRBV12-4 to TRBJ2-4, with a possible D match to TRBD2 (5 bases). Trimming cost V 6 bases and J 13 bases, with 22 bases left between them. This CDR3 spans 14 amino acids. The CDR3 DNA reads TGTGCCAGCAGGTCAAACCGGGCCCTGGGCGGGCAGTACTTC. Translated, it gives CASRSNRALGGQYF.

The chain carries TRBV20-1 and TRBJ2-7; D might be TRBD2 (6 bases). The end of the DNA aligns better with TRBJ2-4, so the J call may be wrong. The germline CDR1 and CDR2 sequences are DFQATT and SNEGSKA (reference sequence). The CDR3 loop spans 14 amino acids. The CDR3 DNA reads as TGCAGTGCTAGACTGACCGGGAGAAAAAACATTCAGTACTTC. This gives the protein CSARLTGRKNIQYF.

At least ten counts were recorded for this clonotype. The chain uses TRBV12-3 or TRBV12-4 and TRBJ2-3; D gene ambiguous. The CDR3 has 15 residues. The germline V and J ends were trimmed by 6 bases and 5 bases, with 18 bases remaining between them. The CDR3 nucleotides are TGTGCCAGCAGCCCTCGATCCTATGGGGAAGATACGCAGTATTTT. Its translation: CASSPRSYGEDTQYF.

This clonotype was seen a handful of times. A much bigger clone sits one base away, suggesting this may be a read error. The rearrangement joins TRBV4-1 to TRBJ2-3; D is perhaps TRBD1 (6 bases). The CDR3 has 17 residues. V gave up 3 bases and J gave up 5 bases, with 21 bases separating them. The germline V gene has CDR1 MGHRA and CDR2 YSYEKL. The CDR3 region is CASSHLGRTVAGDTQYF. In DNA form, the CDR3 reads TGCGCCAGCAGCCACCTAGGGCGGACAGTCGCAGGAGATACGCAGTATTTT.